This TCR beta chain comes out of a study of T cell responses to AZD1222 COVID-19 vaccine. Points from the study as a whole: The breadth and depth of Spike-specific TCRs increased once two AZD1222 doses had been given. Females made up more of the donors, who were largely white British, and clonal diversity may have come out too low.

The CDR3 sequence is 15 residues long. Trimming pared 2 bases from V and 1 base from J, leaving 11 bases between. Germline V lookup: CDR1 MGHDK, CDR2 SYGVNS. About this clone: Its antigen remains unidentified.

Sequenced by immunoSEQ multiplex PCR; TCRdb stores in-frame clones only, minus some. The sample has around 200,000 clones, 93% seen once. The chain recombines TRBV25-1 with TRBJ1-1, with D tentatively TRBD1 (5 bases). This receptor was identified in an adult in good health. The specimen comprised peripheral blood, sampled on day 0 of AZD1222 vaccination. CDR3 sequence: CASSELLGPNTEAFF. For the CDR3, the DNA is TGTGCCAGCAGTGAACTTCTGGGGCCGAACACTGAAGCTTTCTTT.